The present T cell receptor beta chain was sequenced within a study of T cell repertoires in ileal Crohn's disease. Regarding time point: neoterminal ileum biopsy at postoperative endoscopy, about 6 months after surgery. Using immunoSEQ multiplex PCR, the repertoire was profiled, and TCRdb retains in-frame clones only, with some absent. Among 11,000 or so clones listed, approximately 78% were seen once. Germline values: CDR1 SGHAT, CDR2 FQNNGV. This CDR3 region has 15 residues. Trimming shortened V by 2 bases and J by 6 bases, and 13 bases separated the two germline ends. Material: ileal tissue. This receptor was identified in an adult with Crohn's disease. The chain combines TRBV11-2 with TRBJ1-4; TRBD1 is a possible D gene (6 bases). The CDR3 reads CASSLTDRIHEKLFF. CDR3 coding DNA: TGTGCCAGCAGCTTAACGGACAGAATCCATGAAAAACTGTTTTTT.